Listed here is a single T cell receptor (beta chain). This entry comes from a study of blood T cell repertoires in COVID-19. Study details: COVID-19 samples collected from the United States, Italy and Spain covered acute and convalescent phases. PBMCs, B-cell-depleted T cells, or T cells were the source of the cDNA or gDNA that made up the material.

The length of the CDR3 is 11 residues. Trimming took off 1 base at V and 13 bases at J, with 8 bases between the two ends. The V gene's germline CDR1 is SEHNR and CDR2 FQNEAQ (reference sequence). Authors' data handling: Amplification with reference gene primers provided the estimates of nucleated cell counts. Some clones are missing from TCRdb's copy, which holds only in-frame ones; the method was immunoSEQ multiplex PCR. That table supplies the V and J calls and clone size; D and trimming were determined from the DNA. Among 85,000 to 130,000 clones listed, more than 90% were seen once. The chain uses TRBV7-9 and TRBJ2-1; D gene ambiguous. What was sequenced was peripheral blood. The source of this sequence is a man between 65 and 85 years old with acute or convalescent COVID-19. CDR3 DNA: TGTGCCAGCAGCTTAGGAGGTATTCAGTTCTTC. Its protein is CASSLGGIQFF.